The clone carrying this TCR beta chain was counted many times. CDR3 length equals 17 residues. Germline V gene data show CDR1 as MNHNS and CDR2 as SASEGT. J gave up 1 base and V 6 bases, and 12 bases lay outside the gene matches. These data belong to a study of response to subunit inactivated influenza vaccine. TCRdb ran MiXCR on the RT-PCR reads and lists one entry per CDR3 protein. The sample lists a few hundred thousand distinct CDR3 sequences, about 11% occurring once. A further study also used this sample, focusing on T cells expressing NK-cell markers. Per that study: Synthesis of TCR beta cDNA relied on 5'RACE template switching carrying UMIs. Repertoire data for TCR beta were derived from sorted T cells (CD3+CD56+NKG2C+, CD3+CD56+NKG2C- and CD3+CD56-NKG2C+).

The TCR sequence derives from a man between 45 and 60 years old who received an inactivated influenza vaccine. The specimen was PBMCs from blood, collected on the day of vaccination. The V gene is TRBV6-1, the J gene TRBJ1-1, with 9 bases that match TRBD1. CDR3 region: CASRPDRGKGGNTEAFF. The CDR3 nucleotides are TGTGCCAGCAGACCGGACAGGGGTAAAGGGGGGAACACTGAAGCTTTCTTT.